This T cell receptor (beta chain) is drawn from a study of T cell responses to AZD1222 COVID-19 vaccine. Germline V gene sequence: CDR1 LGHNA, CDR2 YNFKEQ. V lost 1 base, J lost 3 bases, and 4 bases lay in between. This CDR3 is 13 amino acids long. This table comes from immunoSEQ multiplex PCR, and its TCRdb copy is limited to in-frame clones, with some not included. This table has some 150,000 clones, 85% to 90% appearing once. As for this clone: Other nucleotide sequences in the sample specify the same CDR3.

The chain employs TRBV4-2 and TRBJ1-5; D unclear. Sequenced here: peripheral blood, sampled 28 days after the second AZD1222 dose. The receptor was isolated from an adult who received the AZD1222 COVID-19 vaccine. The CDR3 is CASSQAPNQPQHF. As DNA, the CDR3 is TGTGCCAGCAGCCAAGCTCCCAATCAGCCCCAGCATTTT.